These 13 T cell receptor beta chains share one sample of origin, sequenced in a study of blood T cells in healthy people across ages. The use of a sample-barcoded 5' primer and a J-beta primer mix characterized a second PCR of roughly 7 to 12 cycles. TCRdb reprocessed the 5' RACE reads with MiXCR, giving one entry per CDR3 protein. This sample has about 940,000 distinct CDR3 sequences, with roughly 52% found just once. Sequencing used blood. These receptors all come from a man between 25 and 39 years old in good health.

This chain links TRBV5-5 with TRBJ1-4; a possible D gene is TRBD1 (5 bases). Germline CDR1 is SGHKS and CDR2 is YYEKEE (reference sequence). V lost 0 bases and J lost 3, with 9 bases in between. The CDR3 is made up of 15 amino acids. CDR3 loop: CASSLATGPNEKLFF. CDR3 DNA: TGTGCCAGCAGCTTGGCCACGGGACCTAATGAAAAACTGTTTTTT.

The chain joins TRBV7-2 to TRBJ2-5, with 9 nucleotides matching TRBD2. CDR3 length: 18 amino acids. The junction had 14 bases not matched to a gene; V was cut back by 2 bases and J by 4 bases. Looked up from germline, CDR1 is SGHTA and CDR2 is FQGNSA. CDR3 sequence (DNA): TGTGCCAGCAGCTTAACTGGGGCGGGGGGGCCCAGGAGAGAGACCCAGTACTTC. This encodes CASSLTGAGGPRRETQYF.

This clonotype was found a few times. V gene TRBV7-3 combines with J gene TRBJ1-1, with D possibly matching TRBD1 (5 bases). Trimming removed 4 bases from V and 2 bases from J, with 14 bases in between. The CDR3 covers 15 residues. Germline V gives CDR1 SGHTA, CDR2 FQGTGA. The CDR3: CASSSNSGGNTEAFF. CDR3 nucleotide sequence: TGTGCCAGCAGCTCCAACTCCGGGGGAAACACTGAAGCTTTCTTT.

Concerning this clonotype: Relative to the germline gene, one junction end is altered; a read error may explain this. This chain links TRBV20-1 with TRBJ2-5; possibly TRBD1 or TRBD2 for D (6 bases each). CDR1 DFQATT and CDR2 SNEGSKA come from the germline V gene (reference sequence). This CDR3 region has 16 residues. The CDR3 is CSARDLGGPPQETQNF. The CDR3 DNA follows: TGCAGTGCTAGGGATTTAGGGGGGCCGCCCCAAGAGACCCAGAACTTC.

This chain joins TRBV29-1 and TRBJ1-2; 9 positions agree with TRBD1. CDR1 and CDR2 (germline): SQVTM, ANQGSEA. The J segment lost 5 bases and the V segment lost 6 bases, leaving 7 bases of the junction unmatched. The CDR3 runs to 13 residues. The CDR3 protein is CSVADRGVYGYTF. The CDR3 DNA reads as TGCAGCGTGGCAGACAGGGGGGTATATGGCTACACCTTC.

This clonotype was seen only a few times. The chain couples TRBV6-2 or TRBV6-3 to TRBJ2-3, with TRBD1 as a possible D gene (5 bases). The CDR3 covers 12 residues. Trimming removed 6 bases at V and 8 bases at J, with 12 bases between. CDR1 and CDR2 (germline): MNHEY, SVGEGT. CDR3 amino acids: CASRAGQGTQYF. The CDR3 DNA follows: TGTGCCAGCAGGGCCGGCCAGGGTACGCAGTATTTT.

This clonotype showed up just a few times. The CDR3 spells CASSWREEDTQYF. Here the CDR3 DNA reads TGTGCCAGCAGTTGGAGGGAGGAAGATACGCAGTATTTT. The chain is built from TRBV28 and TRBJ2-3, with D possibly matching TRBD2 (6 bases). Germline values: CDR1 MDHEN, CDR2 SYDVKM. The ends were cut back, 4 bases at V and 5 bases at J, with 10 bases in the middle. There are 13 residues in the CDR3.

This chain links TRBV29-1 with TRBJ2-5; tentatively, D is TRBD1 or TRBD2 (5 bases each). Trimming stripped 7 bases from V and 11 bases from J, with 20 bases between. This CDR3 spans 12 amino acids. Germline V gene lookup returns CDR1 SQVTM and CDR2 ANQGSEA. CDR3: CSAIWDPEEQYF. CDR3 DNA sequence: TGCAGCGCGATATGGGACCCAGAGGAGCAGTACTTC.

The rearrangement uses TRBV6-5 and TRBJ2-5, with 13 positions matching TRBD2. V trimming: 5 bases; J trimming: 0 bases; junction bases outside the gene matches: 3. This CDR3 spans 16 amino acids. Germline V gene sequence: CDR1 MNHEY, CDR2 SVGAGI. CDR3 sequence reads: CASSRLAGGHQETQYF. The DNA of the CDR3 is TGTGCCAGCAGTCGACTAGCGGGGGGCCACCAAGAGACCCAGTACTTC.

This chain joins TRBV7-2 and TRBJ1-4, with 12 nucleotides matching TRBD1. V gave up 3 bases and J gave up 8 bases; unmatched junction bases: 10. The CDR3 is 17 residues long. From germline, CDR1 is SGHTA and CDR2 FQGNSA. CDR3 bases: TGTGCCAGCAGCTTGGGGACAGGGGGCGTCGGTGGAGAAAAACTGTTTTTT. This encodes CASSLGTGGVGGEKLFF.

There are many counts of this clonotype. A read error may explain this, as a much larger clone is one base away. This chain uses TRBV11-2 with TRBJ2-5, with D possibly being TRBD1 (6 bases). The CDR3 sequence is 15 residues long. Germline V gene data show CDR1 as SGHAT and CDR2 as FQNNGV. The V gene lost 0 bases and the J gene lost 1 base, with 9 bases spanning the gap. CDR3 loop: CASSLDGGPQETQYF. For the CDR3, the DNA is TGTGCCAGCAGCTTAGATGGGGGCCCCCAAGAGACCCAGTACTTC.

The chain couples TRBV9 to TRBJ1-1; D is undetermined. V lost 0 bases to trimming and J lost 6 bases, with 9 bases between them. This CDR3 comprises 13 residues. Germline-derived CDR1 and CDR2 are SGDLS and YYNGEE. Here the CDR3 DNA reads TGTGCCAGCAGCGTAGACGGGGTGTCTGAAGCTTTCTTT. Its translation: CASSVDGVSEAFF. Complete variable domain (other parts from reference TRBV9 and TRBJ1-1): DSGVTQTPKHLITATGQRVTLRCSPRSGDLSVYWYQQSLDQGLQFLIQYYNGEERAKGNILERFSAQQFPDLHSELNLSSLELGDSALYFCASSVDGVSEAFFGQGTRLTVV.

The V and J genes are TRBV15 and TRBJ1-4; D remains ambiguous. Between the trimmed V and J ends, which lost 0 bases and 0 bases, there was a span of 8 bases. Germline assignment: CDR1 LNHNV and CDR2 YYDKDF (reference sequence). The CDR3 length is 16 residues. The CDR3 loop is CATSRDDPATNEKLFF. DNA for the CDR3: TGTGCCACCAGCAGAGATGACCCCGCAACTAATGAAAAACTGTTTTTT.